This record covers a single T cell receptor (beta chain). Its antigen is currently not known. It has no much larger one-base neighbor in the sample; base qualities were not kept. This sample is part of a study of OX40 agonist ivuxolimab in advanced cancers. Regarding the complete study: Ivuxolimab, which targeted the costimulatory receptor OX40 (CD134), was an agonistic, fully human IgG2 monoclonal antibody. Intravenous ivuxolimab was administered to patients every 2 weeks at six dose levels: 0.01, 0.1, 0.3, 1.5, 3 and 10 mg/kg. The paper covers the monotherapy dose-escalation part of the phase I ivuxolimab trial, which included N of about 56 patients. A male proportion of around 83% and a mean age of approximately 61 years, ranging from 23 to 79, were recorded for the dose-escalation cohort. Of the approximately 50 patients in dose escalation, about 20 had hepatocellular carcinoma, some 15 had melanoma, 9 had renal cell carcinoma and 9 had head and neck cancer. Partial responses occurred in three dose-escalation patients: two with cutaneous melanoma and one with hepatocellular carcinoma. Prior anti-PD-1, anti-PD-L1 or anti-CTLA-4 therapy was permitted, and checkpoint inhibitors had been received by around 39% of dose-escalation patients. Peripheral TCRbeta sequencing aimed to test whether ivuxolimab altered TCR sequence diversity and caused clonal T-cell expansion. Study-level results and caveats: The antigen specificity of the clonally expanded peripheral T cells was not determined. In the 0.1-3.0 mg/kg groups, partial responders were among the patients with the lowest normalized peripheral clonal expansion, particularly in CD8+ T cells. After ivuxolimab, expanded clones were on average more numerous among CD8+ T cells than among CD4+ T cells. Low levels of normalized T-cell clonal expansion were also seen in some patients who did not respond. At doses from 0.1 to 3.0 mg/kg, clonal expansion was seen in both CD4+ and CD8+ blood T cells between baseline and week 6.

For sequencing of the TCRbeta CDR3 region, genomic DNA was extracted from the sorted cells. The immunoSEQ Assay was used to sequence the TCRbeta CDR3 regions. This immuneACCESS table, as held by TCRdb, lists in-frame sequences with V and J called but not all clones. Of the missing ones, under half trace to an unresolved V gene in checked studies; the others have no known cause. A total of tens of thousands of clones appear in this sample, roughly 90% of them only once. The ten largest clones take up 2.6% of the sample. V is clipped by 3 bases and J by 4 bases, and the sequence between their germline boundaries is 3 bases long. Reading from cysteine to phenylalanine, the CDR3 counts 11 amino acids. The CDR3 DNA has 33 bases and is translated from base 1. The germline V gene yields SGDLS for CDR1 and YYNGEE for CDR2. The trial excluded patients who had a history of autoimmune disease or were on systemic immunosuppression. Peripheral blood for TCR sequencing was collected from all dose cohorts at baseline, on cycle 4 day 1, and on cycle 7 day 1. Samples were obtained from an open-label, multicenter, first-in-human phase I dose-escalation trial of ivuxolimab. The trial enrolled adults with locally advanced or metastatic head and neck squamous cell, hepatocellular, melanoma or renal cell carcinoma. Before TCR sequencing, CD4+ T cells and CD8+ T cells from peripheral blood were sorted into separate populations.

This sample comprised CD4+ or CD8+ T cells sorted from blood, obtained in a trial of the OX40 agonist ivuxolimab. The chain is made from TRBV9 and TRBJ2-3; the D gene is not confidently resolved. The receptor comes from an adult with an advanced solid tumor such as melanoma, head and neck, liver or kidney cancer. The CDR3 reads CASSASDTQYF. The DNA reads TGTGCCAGCAGCGCGTCAGATACGCAGTATTTT. With the rest looked up from the reference TRBV9 and TRBJ2-3 genes rather than sequenced, the full variable domain is DSGVTQTPKHLITATGQRVTLRCSPRSGDLSVYWYQQSLDQGLQFLIQYYNGEERAKGNILERFSAQQFPDLHSELNLSSLELGDSALYFCASSASDTQYFGPGTRLTVL.